One and the same sample provided the 32 T cell receptor beta chains below, sequenced in a study of T cells in Graves' hyperthyroidism and ophthalmopathy. Amplified regions were TCR beta CDR3 sequences from RNA transcripts. TCR CDR3 regions were first amplified by RT-PCR with HTBI primers. TCRdb passed the multiplex PCR reads through MiXCR, listing each CDR3 protein once. The sample yields some 510,000 distinct CDR3 sequences, around 21% seen once. Sequencing was carried out using blood. Every receptor here comes from a man in his late teens or twenties with Graves' hyperthyroidism.

The sample holds many counts of this clonotype. The V gene is TRBV27, the J gene TRBJ2-7, with D possibly matching TRBD1 (6 bases). CDR1 MNHEY and CDR2 SMNVEV come from the germline V gene (reference sequence). The ends were cut back, 5 bases at V and 4 bases at J, with 12 bases in the middle. The CDR3 is 13 amino acids. The CDR3 region has the DNA TGTGCCAGCAGTAGAGGGGGTGGATACGAGCAGTACTTC. As protein: CASSRGGGYEQYF.

This clonotype was recorded a few times. This chain connects TRBV12-3 or TRBV12-4 to TRBJ1-3; D gene unclear. V lost 2 bases, J lost 10 bases, and 9 bases lay in between. CDR3 length equals 12 residues. CDR3 in DNA: TGTGCCAGCAGTTTACCCGCCAGTACCATATATTTT. This gives the protein CASSLPASTIYF.

V and J are TRBV5-1 and TRBJ2-5; TRBD1 aligns across 8 bases. V was pared by 0 bases and J by 4 bases, with 5 bases of the junction left unmatched. Per the germline V gene, CDR1 is SGHRS and CDR2 is YFSETQ. The CDR3 length is 15 residues. CDR3: CASSLDPGGVETQYF. CDR3 sequence (DNA): TGCGCCAGCAGCTTGGATCCAGGGGGCGTAGAGACCCAGTACTTC.

Many counts were recorded for this clonotype. V is TRBV6-1 and J is TRBJ2-7; D is possibly TRBD1 (6 bases). Trimming took off 7 bases at V and 6 bases at J, with 19 bases between the two ends. This CDR3 spans 14 amino acids. Germline-derived CDR1 and CDR2 are MNHNS and SASEGT. Written as DNA, the CDR3 is TGTGCCAGCAACCCCCGGGCAGGGGACCGCGAGCAGTACTTC. It translates to CASNPRAGDREQYF.

This clonotype was observed many times. The rearrangement joins TRBV12-3 or TRBV12-4 to TRBJ1-1, with D unclear. The germline V and J ends were trimmed by 2 bases and 12 bases, with 10 bases remaining between them. The length of the CDR3 is 11 residues. The CDR3 sequence is CASSLRATSFF. The CDR3 nucleotides are TGTGCCAGCAGTTTACGGGCGACTTCTTTCTTT.

This clonotype was counted ten times or more. This chain uses TRBV7-2 with TRBJ2-2; 7 positions match TRBD1. Germline V lookup: CDR1 SGHTA, CDR2 FQGNSA. The trim removed 5 bases at V and 5 bases at J, leaving 8 bases unmatched. The CDR3 length is 15 residues. For the CDR3, the DNA is TGTGCCAGCAGCCTGACAGGGATGGGTACCGGGGAGCTGTTTTTT. Its protein product is CASSLTGMGTGELFF.

This clonotype was seen at least ten times. The CDR3 sequence: CASSFGLGPYEQYF. DNA of the CDR3: TGTGCCAGCAGTTTCGGACTGGGTCCCTACGAGCAGTACTTC. The rearrangement uses TRBV27 and TRBJ2-7, with a possible D match to TRBD2 (5 bases). This CDR3 has 14 residues. V lost 3 bases and J 2 bases, leaving 11 bases between the germline ends. CDR1 and CDR2 from the germline V gene are MNHEY and SMNVEV (reference sequence).

In this sample, this clonotype turned up many times. Relative to the germline gene, one junction end is altered; a read error may explain this. The V gene is TRBV12-3 or TRBV12-4, the J gene TRBJ2-4; tentatively, D is TRBD1 (7 bases). The length of the CDR3 is 15 residues. The CDR3 protein is CASSLFGGQGDIKYF. The DNA for the CDR3 is TGTGCCAGCAGTTTATTTGGGGGGCAGGGGGACATTAAGTACTTC.

Ten or more counts support this clonotype. The rearrangement links TRBV19 to TRBJ1-1; 8 nucleotides line up with TRBD1. Losses at the gene ends were 3 bases for V and 0 bases for J; bases not matched to a gene: 3. CDR1 and CDR2 from the germline V gene are LNHDA and SQIVND (reference sequence). CDR3 length equals 15 residues. The CDR3 reads CASSIGTGLNTEAFF. In DNA form, the CDR3 reads TGTGCCAGTAGTATCGGGACAGGCCTGAACACTGAAGCTTTCTTT.

This clonotype was counted many times. This chain uses TRBV20-1 with TRBJ1-5, with TRBD1 identical over 12 bases. Germline trimming cut 3 bases from V and 7 bases from J; bases unmatched to any gene: 10. Looked up from germline, CDR1 is DFQATT and CDR2 is SNEGSKA (reference sequence). The CDR3 is 16 residues long. The CDR3 DNA reads TGCAGTGCTAGCCGACTTGCCGGGACAGGGGGCCAGCCCCAGCATTTT. This translates into CSASRLAGTGGQPQHF.

This clonotype was found many times. The rearrangement uses TRBV6-5 and TRBJ2-5; D is possibly TRBD1 (5 bases). CDR1 is MNHEY, CDR2 SVGAGI, per germline. Trimming removed 5 bases at V and 5 bases at J, with 24 bases between. The CDR3 spans 17 residues. CDR3 amino acids: CASSTPLRGRERETQYF. In DNA form, the CDR3 reads TGTGCCAGCAGTACCCCCCTTCGTGGCAGGGAACGGGAGACCCAGTACTTC.

In its sample, this clonotype was seen many times. The chain couples TRBV5-1 to TRBJ2-5; D is possibly TRBD1 or TRBD2 (5 bases each). This CDR3 is 16 amino acids long. Germline CDR1 and CDR2: SGHRS and YFSETQ. V lost 4 bases and J 3 bases, leaving 19 bases between the germline ends. The chain's CDR3 is CASSRPFQGRKETQYF. CDR3 nucleotides: TGCGCCAGCAGCCGGCCGTTCCAGGGACGAAAAGAGACCCAGTACTTC. Based on the CDR3 plus reference TRBV5-1 and TRBJ2-5, the full variable domain is KAGVTQTPRYLIKTRGQQVTLSCSPISGHRSVSWYQQTPGQGLQFLFEYFSETQRNKGNFPGRFSGRQFSNSRSEMNVSTLELGDSALYLCASSRPFQGRKETQYFGPGTRLLVL.

The chain combines TRBV3-1 with TRBJ1-1; perhaps TRBD1 as D (6 bases). Trimming left V 8 bases short and J 6 bases short, with 16 bases between. The CDR3 has 13 amino acids. Germline CDR1 LGHDT, CDR2 YNNKEL (reference sequence). The CDR3 coding sequence is TGTGCCAGCCGCGAGGGGGGCCTTTCTGAAGCTTTCTTT. Amino acids: CASREGGLSEAFF. Full variable domain (rest looked up from reference TRBV3-1 and TRBJ1-1): DTAVSQTPKYLVTQMGNDKSIKCEQNLGHDTMYWYKQDSKKFLKIMFSYNNKELIINETVPNRFSPKSPDKAHLNLHINSLELGDSAVYFCASREGGLSEAFFGQGTRLTVV.

This clonotype was counted at least ten times. The chain links TRBV19 to TRBJ2-7, with D possibly TRBD2 on 6 matching bases. There are 15 residues in the CDR3. Per the germline V gene, CDR1 is LNHDA and CDR2 is SQIVND (reference sequence). Deletions cut 2 bases from V and 3 bases from J, with 14 bases between. As DNA, the CDR3 is TGTGCCAGTAGTATAATCGGGGGACGGATCTACGAGCAGTACTTC. Protein: CASSIIGGRIYEQYF.

The genes are TRBV12-3 or TRBV12-4 and TRBJ1-2; D may be TRBD1 (5 bases). This CDR3 is 14 amino acids long. Trimming left V 3 bases short and J 8 bases short, with 16 bases between. The CDR3 protein is CASSFSGRAGGYTF. DNA of the CDR3: TGTGCCAGCAGTTTTTCCGGCAGGGCTGGCGGCTACACCTTC.

This clonotype has more than one count but fewer than ten. The chain combines TRBV18 with TRBJ1-5; no clear D gene. Looked up from germline, CDR1 is KGHSH and CDR2 is LQKENI. Trimming removed 6 bases at V and 2 bases at J, with 14 bases between. The CDR3 has 15 residues. CDR3 coding DNA: TGTGCCAGCTCCCCCCCCGGCGGTGGCAATCAGCCCCAGCATTTT. Translation: CASSPPGGGNQPQHF.

This clonotype showed up many times. The chain couples TRBV29-1 to TRBJ2-6, with a tentative D call TRBD1 (5 bases). Between the trimmed V and J ends, which lost 4 bases and 2 bases, there was a span of 6 bases. The germline V gene has CDR1 SQVTM and CDR2 ANQGSEA. The CDR3 runs to 13 residues. CDR3 nucleotides: TGCAGCGTTGTCAGGGCTGGGGCCAACGTCCTGACTTTC. This gives the protein CSVVRAGANVLTF.

This clonotype was recorded only once. A much bigger clone sits one base away, suggesting this may be a read error. This sequence joins TRBV28 and TRBJ2-5; D uncertain. This CDR3 has 14 residues. Trimming removed 3 bases at V and 2 bases at J, with 10 bases between. CDR1 is MDHEN and CDR2 is SYDVKM in the germline V gene. The CDR3 here is CASSFSRRQETQYF. CDR3 in DNA: TGTGCCAGCAGTTTCTCTCGGCGGCAAGAGACCCAGTACTTC.

This clonotype occurred many times. The chain couples TRBV7-6 to TRBJ2-2; 7 nucleotides align to TRBD1. Losses at the gene ends were 5 bases for V and 5 bases for J; bases not matched to a gene: 2. This CDR3 is 13 amino acids long. In germline, CDR1 is SGHVS, CDR2 FNYEAQ. CDR3 protein: CASSETGTGELFF. CDR3 coding DNA: TGTGCCAGCAGCGAGACAGGGACCGGGGAGCTGTTTTTT. Based on the CDR3 plus reference TRBV7-6 and TRBJ2-2, the full variable domain is GAGVSQSPRYKVTKRGQDVALRCDPISGHVSLYWYRQALGQGPEFLTYFNYEAQQDKSGLPNDRFSAERPEGSISTLTIQRTEQRDSAMYRCASSETGTGELFFGEGSRLTVL.

This clonotype showed up many times. CDR3 DNA sequence: TGTGCCAGCAGTGAATATGGGGCAGGGGATGGCTACACCTTC. This translates into CASSEYGAGDGYTF. The chain couples TRBV25-1 to TRBJ1-2; a weak D match, TRBD1 (6 bases). The CDR3 is 14 amino acids. With 0 bases removed from V and 6 bases from J, the gap between germline ends came to 11 bases. The germline CDR1 and CDR2 sequences are MGHDK and SYGVNS.

The CDR3 coding sequence is TGTGCCAGCAGTTCACCACTAGCGGGGGGAGAGGAGCAAGAGACCCAGTACTTC. This codes for CASSSPLAGGEEQETQYF. The V and J genes are TRBV28 and TRBJ2-5; the match to TRBD2 covers 12 bases. CDR3 length: 18 residues. The V and J ends lost 4 bases and 2 bases, in that order; junction bases with no gene match: 11. Germline V gene lookup returns CDR1 MDHEN and CDR2 SYDVKM.

This clonotype was seen many times. V and J are TRBV6-5 and TRBJ1-1; D gene uncertain. V was trimmed by 7 bases and J by 5 bases, leaving 14 bases between them. CDR1 is MNHEY, CDR2 SVGAGI, per germline. The CDR3 spans 13 residues. CDR3 sequence: CASKSDGATEAFF. The CDR3, as DNA: TGTGCCAGCAAATCAGACGGAGCGACTGAAGCTTTCTTT.

This clonotype was found many times. J is TRBJ2-6 and V is TRBV29-1; perhaps D is TRBD1 or TRBD2 (6 bases each). Germline V lookup: CDR1 SQVTM, CDR2 ANQGSEA. The CDR3 consists of 15 residues. V shed 6 bases and J shed 0 bases, with 12 bases lying between them. Written as DNA, the CDR3 is TGCAGCGTCGCGGGACACCTCTCTGGGGCCAACGTCCTGACTTTC. Protein sequence: CSVAGHLSGANVLTF.

This clonotype showed up many times. The genes are TRBV15 and TRBJ1-5, with D unclear. The CDR3 totals 14 residues. Germline lookup yields CDR1 LNHNV and CDR2 YYDKDF (reference sequence). V lost 0 bases and J 6 bases, leaving 9 bases between the germline ends. CDR3 amino acids: CATSRDAAPQPQHF. In nucleotides, the CDR3 is TGTGCCACCAGCAGAGATGCAGCCCCTCAGCCCCAGCATTTT.

The V and J genes are TRBV12-3 or TRBV12-4 and TRBJ2-7, with TRBD1 as a possible D gene (6 bases). The CDR3 extends over 13 amino acids. The germline V and J ends were trimmed by 3 bases and 6 bases, with 12 bases remaining between them. In DNA form, the CDR3 reads TGTGCCAGCAGTTTTTTCGGACAGAGCGAGCAGTACTTC. Translation: CASSFFGQSEQYF.

Ten or more counts support this clonotype. Here the CDR3 DNA reads TGTGCCAGTAGTATGACGGGGGTGGGCACTGAAGCTTTCTTT. This codes for CASSMTGVGTEAFF. The V call is TRBV19, the J call TRBJ1-1, with TRBD1 as a possible D gene (5 bases). This CDR3 is 14 amino acids long. CDR1 is LNHDA and CDR2 is SQIVND in the germline V gene (reference sequence). The V end lost 3 bases, the J end lost 4 bases, and 12 bases lay between the germline ends.

This clonotype was detected ten times or more. The chain has TRBV14 and TRBJ2-7; unclear D gene. The germline V gene has CDR1 SGHDN and CDR2 FVKESK. The V and J ends lost 1 base and 1 base respectively, with 8 bases between them. The CDR3 length is 14 residues. This chain's CDR3 is CASSQGPESYEQYF. In DNA, the CDR3 is TGTGCCAGCAGCCAAGGGCCGGAGTCCTACGAGCAGTACTTC. Together with reference TRBV14 and TRBJ2-7, the CDR3 gives the full variable domain: EAGVTQFPSHSVIEKGQTVTLRCDPISGHDNLYWYRRVMGKEIKFLLHFVKESKQDESGMPNNRFLAERTGGTYSTLKVQPAELEDSGVYFCASSQGPESYEQYFGPGTRLTVT.

V usage is TRBV6-2 or TRBV6-3 and J usage is TRBJ1-5; TRBD1 aligns across 10 bases. This CDR3 spans 19 amino acids. V lost 6 bases to trimming and J lost 5 bases; unmatched junction nucleotides: 19. In germline, CDR1 is MNHEY, CDR2 SVGEGT. The CDR3 is CASRIIRDRGFAVHQPQHF. In DNA, the CDR3 is TGTGCCAGCAGAATCATCCGGGACAGGGGATTTGCAGTACATCAGCCCCAGCATTTT.

In this sample, this clonotype turned up many times. The chain recombines TRBV4-1 with TRBJ2-2, with 8 nucleotides matching TRBD1. Losses at the gene ends were 2 bases for V and 4 bases for J; bases not matched to a gene: 6. CDR1 MGHRA and CDR2 YSYEKL come from the germline V gene. This CDR3 contains 16 residues. CDR3 DNA: TGCGCCAGCAGCCAACCGACAGGGGTATTCACCGGGGAGCTGTTTTTT. It yields the protein CASSQPTGVFTGELFF.

This clonotype was seen many times. The chain uses TRBV7-9 and TRBJ2-5; 9 bases map to TRBD1. V shed 5 bases, J shed 5 bases, and the junction held 9 bases outside the gene matches. This CDR3 has 15 amino acids. Germline assignment: CDR1 SEHNR and CDR2 FQNEAQ (reference sequence). The chain's CDR3 is CASSLRGQGYETQYF. CDR3 coding DNA: TGTGCCAGCAGCCTCAGAGGACAGGGGTATGAGACCCAGTACTTC.

About this clonotype: The junction departs from the called germline gene at one end, perhaps through a read error. The chain uses TRBV13 and TRBJ1-1, with D hard to call. This CDR3 has 15 amino acids. CDR1 and CDR2 (germline): PRHDT, FYEKMQ (reference sequence). The CDR3 nucleotides are TGTGCCAGCAGCCACAGAGGAGGTTTGAACACCGAAGCTTTCTTT. Protein sequence: CASSHRGGLNTEAFF.

This clonotype has at least ten counts. The chain recombines TRBV6-2 or TRBV6-3 with TRBJ2-2; TRBD1 or TRBD2 may be the D gene (5 bases each). V was shortened by 0 bases and J by 5 bases, with 19 bases between the two germline ends. Germline V lookup: CDR1 MNHEY, CDR2 SVGEGT. The CDR3 loop spans 18 amino acids. The CDR3 nucleotides read TGTGCCAGCAGTTACTCGAGGCTGGGGGTAGCCCCAACCGGGGAGCTGTTTTTT. Translated, it gives CASSYSRLGVAPTGELFF.